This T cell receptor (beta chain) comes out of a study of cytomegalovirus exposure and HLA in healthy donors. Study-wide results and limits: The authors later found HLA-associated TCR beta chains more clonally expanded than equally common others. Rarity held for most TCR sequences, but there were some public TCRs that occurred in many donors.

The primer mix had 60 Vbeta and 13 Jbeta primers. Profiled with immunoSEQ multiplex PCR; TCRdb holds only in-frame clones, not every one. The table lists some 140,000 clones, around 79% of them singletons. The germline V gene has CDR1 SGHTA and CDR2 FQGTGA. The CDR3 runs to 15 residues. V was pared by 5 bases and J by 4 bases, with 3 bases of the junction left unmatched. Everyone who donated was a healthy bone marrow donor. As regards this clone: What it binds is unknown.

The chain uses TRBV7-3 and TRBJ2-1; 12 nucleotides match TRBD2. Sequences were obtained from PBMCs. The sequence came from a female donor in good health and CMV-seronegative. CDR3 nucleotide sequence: TGTGCCAGCAGCCCGGGACTAGCGGGTTACAATGAGCAGTTCTTC. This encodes CASSPGLAGYNEQFF.